This T cell receptor beta chain was captured by sequencing in a study of regulatory T cells in long-lasting Graves disease. With 3 bases removed from V and 4 bases from J, the gap between germline ends came to 15 bases. CDR3 size: 15 residues. In germline, CDR1 is LNHDA, CDR2 SQIVND (reference sequence). Stated time point: persistent/refractory GD, antithyroid drugs over 5 years with positive TRAb. The TCR library was made from RNA extracted from PBMCs. Library construction for TCR beta used iRepertoire HTBI primers and Arm-PCR of CDR3 regions. TCRdb fed the multiplex PCR reads into MiXCR, producing one record per CDR3 protein. The sample lists around 400,000 distinct CDR3 sequences; roughly 25% were seen once.

The receptor's source is a woman aged 40 to 50 with Graves disease. Sequenced material: peripheral blood mononuclear cells (PBMCs), taken when the disease was refractory, from a patient treated with antithyroid drugs. V usage is TRBV19 and J usage is TRBJ1-1; tentative D call: TRBD1 (5 bases). In DNA, the CDR3 is TGTGCCAGTAGTATTCAGGGAGGGAGGGGCACTGAAGCTTTCTTT. It yields the protein CASSIQGGRGTEAFF. Filled out from reference TRBV19 and TRBJ1-1, the complete variable domain reads DGGITQSPKYLFRKEGQNVTLSCEQNLNHDAMYWYRQDPGQGLRLIYYSQIVNDFQKGDIAEGYSVSREKKESFPLTVTSAQKNPTAFYLCASSIQGGRGTEAFFGQGTRLTVV.